These T cell receptor beta chains were read from a single sample in a study of vaccination effects on CD4 cells after COVID-19. Sequencing used immunoSEQ multiplex PCR; TCRdb keeps in-frame clones, though not all of them. This sample carries under 40,000 clones, approximately 82% of them seen once, and the ten largest clones take around 2%. No antigens are known for them. Sequenced here: CD4+ T cells from PBMCs cultured with HCoV-NL63 spike peptides, sampled after COVID-19 vaccination. These receptors were taken from a human donor who received a COVID-19 vaccine. Some clones in this sample may be carry-over from other donors' samples. CDR3s include the opening cysteine and the closing phenylalanine or tryptophan. The order of the fields is clone size, D gene, V gene, J gene, CDR3 protein, CDR3 DNA. A D gene is named only where the DNA matches it firmly. Clone size is stated in some rows and not others, as once, few, many or a class when expanded.

.,.,TRBV7-8,TRBJ2-2,CASSLVGVNTGELFF,TGTGCCAGCAGCTTAGTTGGGGTAAACACCGGGGAGCTGTTTTTT
.,.,TRBV27,TRBJ2-2,CASARSSRAMGPGELFF,TGTGCCAGCGCCAGATCCTCCAGGGCGATGGGGCCCGGGGAGCTGTTTTTT
.,TRBD1,TRBV18,TRBJ2-5,CASSPLLQGGKETQYF,TGTGCCAGCTCACCACTATTACAAGGGGGCAAAGAGACCCAGTACTTC
.,.,TRBV11-1,TRBJ1-2,CASSLEHGNYGYTF,TGTGCCAGCAGCTTAGAGCACGGAAACTATGGCTACACCTTC
once,.,TRBV6-4,TRBJ1-5,CASSEFVGSNQPQHF,TGTGCCAGCAGTGAATTCGTTGGAAGCAATCAGCCCCAGCATTTT
.,.,TRBV5-1,TRBJ2-1,CASQRGSYNEQFF,TGCGCCAGCCAAAGAGGCTCCTACAATGAGCAGTTCTTC
few,TRBD1,TRBV7-3,TRBJ2-1,CASSFRTGTGYNEQFF,TGTGCCAGCAGCTTTAGAACCGGGACAGGGTACAATGAGCAGTTCTTC
.,.,TRBV19,TRBJ2-5,CASSQAGLKETQYF,TGTGCCAGTAGTCAGGCGGGACTTAAAGAGACCCAGTACTTC
.,.,TRBV19,TRBJ2-1,CASSLTPYNEQFF,TGTGCCAGTAGCCTCACACCGTACAATGAGCAGTTCTTC
.,TRBD1,TRBV14,TRBJ1-2,CASSQQGGNYGYTF,TGTGCCAGCAGCCAACAGGGGGGAAACTATGGCTACACCTTC
few,TRBD1,TRBV19,TRBJ1-5,CASIGTGGLLGNQPQHF,TGTGCCAGTATAGGGACAGGTGGACTGTTGGGCAATCAGCCCCAGCATTTT
.,TRBD2,TRBV3-1/TRBV3-2,TRBJ2-3,CASSQRTTSGISDTQYF,TGTGCCAGCAGCCAACGGACGACTAGCGGGATCTCGGATACGCAGTATTTT
.,.,TRBV15,TRBJ2-5,CATSRASASNQETQYF,TGTGCCACCAGCAGAGCCAGCGCTAGCAACCAAGAGACCCAGTACTTC
.,.,TRBV7-9,TRBJ2-4,CASSLGAGLGKNIQYF,TGTGCCAGCAGCTTAGGGGCTGGGCTGGGCAAAAACATTCAGTACTTC
few,.,TRBV6-5,TRBJ1-5,CASKISRDQPQHF,TGTGCCAGCAAAATAAGTCGGGATCAGCCCCAGCATTTT
.,.,TRBV5-1,TRBJ2-3,CASSLVRAAQADTQYF,TGCGCCAGCAGCTTGGTAAGGGCCGCCCAAGCAGATACGCAGTATTTT
.,TRBD1,TRBV6-1,TRBJ2-7,CASSERDSSYEQYF,TGTGCCAGCAGTGAACGGGACAGTTCCTACGAGCAGTACTTC
.,.,TRBV4-3,TRBJ2-5,CASSQDGRGGATETQYF,TGCGCCAGCAGCCAAGATGGTAGAGGGGGGGCCACGGAGACCCAGTACTTC
.,TRBD1,TRBV19,TRBJ2-4,CASARQGVGDIQYF,TGTGCCAGTGCCCGACAGGGGGTGGGGGACATTCAGTACTTC
once,.,TRBV5-1,TRBJ2-5,CASGRLGGEETQYF,TGCGCCAGCGGCCGACTAGGCGGTGAAGAGACCCAGTACTTC
.,.,TRBV5-5,TRBJ2-2,CASSLESTGELFF,TGTGCCAGCAGCTTGGAGAGCACCGGGGAGCTGTTTTTT
.,.,TRBV6-6,TRBJ2-2,CASSRDLPNTGELFF,TGTGCCAGCAGCCGGGACTTACCGAACACCGGGGAGCTGTTTTTT
.,TRBD1,TRBV24-1,TRBJ2-5,CATSDSRGHETQYF,TGTGCCACCAGTGATAGCAGGGGGCACGAGACCCAGTACTTC
.,.,TRBV18,TRBJ1-1,CASSPEVMNTEAFF,TGTGCCAGCTCACCTGAGGTAATGAACACTGAAGCTTTCTTT
.,.,TRBV20-1,TRBJ1-2,CSAKVGMGYTF,TGCAGTGCCAAAGTGGGTATGGGCTACACCTTC
.,TRBD1,TRBV5-1,TRBJ2-3,CASSLVGTGGTDTQYF,TGCGCCAGCAGCTTGGTGGGGACAGGGGGAACAGATACGCAGTATTTT
.,TRBD1,TRBV19,TRBJ1-2,CASSMGLKSGGDYGYTF,TGTGCCAGTAGTATGGGGCTCAAGTCAGGGGGCGACTATGGCTACACCTTC
.,.,TRBV7-2,TRBJ1-6,CASSLGDGWGNSPLHF,TGTGCCAGCAGCTTAGGGGACGGGTGGGGGAATTCACCCCTCCACTTT
.,.,TRBV12-5,TRBJ2-3,CASGPTEYTQYF,TGTGCTAGTGGCCCGACTGAGTATACGCAGTATTTT
.,TRBD1,TRBV7-2,TRBJ1-4,CASSRDTGAIREKLFF,TGTGCCAGCAGCCGTGATACAGGGGCCATACGTGAAAAACTGTTTTTT
.,TRBD1,TRBV5-1,TRBJ2-1,CASSSTPGTGGNEQFF,TGCGCCAGCAGCTCAACCCCCGGGACAGGGGGGAATGAGCAGTTCTTC
.,.,TRBV2,TRBJ2-5,CASTTVRPQETQYF,TGTGCCAGCACCACAGTCCGGCCTCAAGAGACCCAGTACTTC
.,.,TRBV28,TRBJ1-1,CASSPGTGLEAFF,TGTGCCAGCAGTCCCGGAACTGGGCTTGAAGCTTTCTTT